The next 18 T cell receptor beta chains were all read from a single sample in a study of T cell responses to AZD1222 COVID-19 vaccine. Here immunoSEQ multiplex PCR was the method, and the copy in TCRdb shows in-frame clones only, minus some. The table records fewer than 100,000 clones, approximately 84% of them present only once. Sequencing used peripheral blood, obtained 28 days after the second AZD1222 dose. The receptor source for this set is an adult who received the AZD1222 COVID-19 vaccine.

The chain couples TRBV29-1 to TRBJ1-5; D is uncertain. This CDR3 has 13 amino acids. Germline-derived CDR1 and CDR2 are SQVTM and ANQGSEA. V was cut by 6 bases and J by 5 bases, with 14 bases left in between. The CDR3, as DNA: TGCAGCGTCTCCCAGGTGAGAGATCAGCCCCAGCATTTT. It codes for CSVSQVRDQPQHF. The entire variable domain, with the rest obtained from reference TRBV29-1 and TRBJ1-5, is as follows: SAVISQKPSRDICQRGTSLTIQCQVDSQVTMMFWYRQQPGQSLTLIATANQGSEATYESGFVIDKFPISRPNLTFSTLTVSNMSPEDSSIYLCSVSQVRDQPQHFGDGTRLSIL.

This clone was recorded once. The chain is built from TRBV29-1 and TRBJ1-2, with 8 nucleotides matching TRBD1. CDR1 is SQVTM, CDR2 ANQGSEA, per germline. Unmatched junction bases numbered 15, after V lost 6 bases and J lost 0 bases. CDR3 length: 17 residues. Here the CDR3 reads CSVDHRTGQGPNYGYTF. CDR3 DNA sequence: TGCAGCGTCGACCACCGGACCGGACAGGGTCCTAACTATGGCTACACCTTC. Together with reference TRBV29-1 and TRBJ1-2, the CDR3 gives the full variable domain: SAVISQKPSRDICQRGTSLTIQCQVDSQVTMMFWYRQQPGQSLTLIATANQGSEATYESGFVIDKFPISRPNLTFSTLTVSNMSPEDSSIYLCSVDHRTGQGPNYGYTFGSGTRLTVV.

The V call is TRBV30, the J call TRBJ1-5; tentative D call: TRBD1 (6 bases). The CDR3 is 13 residues long. The germline gives CDR1 GTSNPN, CDR2 SVGIG (reference sequence). With 2 bases removed from V and 3 bases from J, the gap between germline ends came to 8 bases. The CDR3 DNA reads TGTGCCTGGAGTCACAGGGACAATCAGCCCCAGCATTTT. This encodes CAWSHRDNQPQHF.

The genes are TRBV19 and TRBJ1-2; D is possibly TRBD1 (5 bases). The V end lost 5 bases, the J end lost 2 bases, and 15 bases lay between the germline ends. Germline values: CDR1 LNHDA, CDR2 SQIVND (reference sequence). The CDR3 runs to 15 residues. CDR3 sequence (DNA): TGTGCCAGTAGTGAATCCGGGACGCTAAACTATGGCTACACCTTC. Protein product: CASSESGTLNYGYTF. The full variable domain, completed using reference TRBV19 and TRBJ1-2, is DGGITQSPKYLFRKEGQNVTLSCEQNLNHDAMYWYRQDPGQGLRLIYYSQIVNDFQKGDIAEGYSVSREKKESFPLTVTSAQKNPTAFYLCASSESGTLNYGYTFGSGTRLTVV.

This chain uses TRBV2 with TRBJ1-6; TRBD1 agrees at 8 bases. Germline V CDR1 and CDR2: SNHLY, FYNNEI. The CDR3 runs 18 residues. J gave up 8 bases and V 0 bases, and 12 bases lay outside the gene matches. The CDR3, as DNA: TGTGCCAGCAGTGAAGCCGGACAGGGCTTTATCCCTTATTCACCCCTCCACTTT. Translating gives CASSEAGQGFIPYSPLHF.

V usage is TRBV19 and J usage is TRBJ1-6; the D gene is possibly TRBD1 (6 bases). Germline V lookup: CDR1 LNHDA, CDR2 SQIVND (reference sequence). The CDR3 runs 15 residues. Trimming stripped 6 bases from V and 9 bases from J, with 18 bases between. CDR3 loop: CASRSQGLDSSPLHF. CDR3 DNA sequence: TGTGCCAGTAGGTCACAGGGTCTGGATAGTTCACCCCTCCACTTT.

The rearrangement joins TRBV4-1 to TRBJ2-1; 8 bases are shared with TRBD2. With V trimmed by 4 bases and J by 11 bases, 10 bases remained unmatched. CDR1 MGHRA and CDR2 YSYEKL come from the germline V gene. The CDR3 runs 14 residues. CDR3 amino acids: CASSRYSGVGKQFF. Written as DNA, the CDR3 is TGCGCCAGCAGCCGCTATAGCGGGGTGGGCAAGCAGTTCTTC.

The count of this clone is one. The J gene is TRBJ1-3, the V gene TRBV7-3; tentatively, D is TRBD1 (6 bases). This CDR3 region has 15 residues. Germline V gives CDR1 SGHTA, CDR2 FQGTGA. Trimming shortened V by 5 bases and J by 4 bases, and 15 bases separated the two germline ends. The CDR3 is CASSLTGTIGNTIYF. The CDR3 region has the DNA TGTGCCAGCAGCCTCACCGGGACAATAGGAAACACCATATATTTT.

This clone was picked up a small number of times. The J gene is TRBJ1-2, the V gene TRBV7-9; tentatively, D is TRBD1 (5 bases). CDR3 length: 12 amino acids. With 7 bases removed from V and 3 bases from J, the gap between germline ends came to 9 bases. CDR1 is SEHNR and CDR2 is FQNEAQ in the germline V gene (reference sequence). CDR3 nucleotide sequence: TGTGCCAGCACCAGGGAAGACTATGGCTACACCTTC. Protein sequence: CASTREDYGYTF.

Only a few counts were recorded for this clone. This chain joins TRBV7-2 and TRBJ1-1, with D maybe TRBD1 (5 bases). V was trimmed by 3 bases and J by 11 bases, leaving 16 bases between them. This CDR3 has 13 amino acids. Germline lookup yields CDR1 SGHTA and CDR2 FQGNSA. The CDR3 bases are TGTGCCAGCAGCTTGGGGGGGGAACTAGCGGCTTTCTTT. This gives the protein CASSLGGELAAFF. The full variable domain, its missing parts supplied by reference TRBV7-2 and TRBJ1-1, is GAGVSQSPSNKVTEKGKDVELRCDPISGHTALYWYRQSLGQGLEFLIYFQGNSAPDKSGLPSDRFSAERTGGSVSTLTIQRTQQEDSAVYLCASSLGGELAAFFGQGTRLTVV.

The sample holds one count of this clone. The chain uses TRBV9 and TRBJ1-2; D is ambiguous. Germline CDR1 reads SGDLS; CDR2 reads YYNGEE. This CDR3 has 11 residues. Trimming removed 3 bases from V and 2 bases from J, with 2 bases in between. The chain's CDR3 is CASSGNYGYTF. Written as DNA, the CDR3 is TGTGCCAGCAGCGGGAACTATGGCTACACCTTC.

The V and J genes are TRBV6-5 and TRBJ2-3; D possibly uses TRBD1 or TRBD2 (5 bases each). Germline V gives CDR1 MNHEY, CDR2 SVGAGI. Deletions cut 0 bases from V and 9 bases from J, with 19 bases between. The CDR3 runs to 16 residues. CDR3 bases: TGTGCCAGCAGTTACTCGACAGCAGGGAGCCTAATCACGCAGTATTTT. Residues: CASSYSTAGSLITQYF.

The chain recombines TRBV28 with TRBJ1-5, with D maybe TRBD1 (6 bases). The CDR3 totals 15 residues. The V end lost 4 bases, the J end lost 1 base, and 11 bases lay between the germline ends. Germline loops: CDR1 MDHEN, CDR2 SYDVKM. CDR3 residues: CASSWGGASNQPQHF. The DNA for the CDR3 is TGTGCCAGCAGTTGGGGGGGGGCGAGCAATCAGCCCCAGCATTTT.

This clone was detected once. The chain is built from TRBV5-6 and TRBJ2-7, with a tentative D call TRBD2 (5 bases). Germline V gene data show CDR1 as SGHDT and CDR2 as YYEEEE. Trimming took off 0 bases at V and 3 bases at J, with 13 bases between the two ends. There are 15 residues in the CDR3. DNA of the CDR3: TGTGCCAGCAGCTTGGAAGGAGGACTGAACTACGAGCAGTACTTC. This sequence encodes CASSLEGGLNYEQYF.

V and J are TRBV14 and TRBJ2-3, with D perhaps TRBD1 (6 bases). Looked up from germline, CDR1 is SGHDN and CDR2 is FVKESK. The ends were cut back, 5 bases at V and 3 bases at J, with 24 bases in the middle. This CDR3 spans 18 amino acids. In DNA form, the CDR3 reads TGTGCCAGCAGCTCAGACACCGGGACACCAAGAGGGACAGATACGCAGTATTTT. Encoded protein: CASSSDTGTPRGTDTQYF.

This clone was detected once. The chain joins TRBV6-4 to TRBJ2-2; D may be TRBD1 (6 bases). Germline assignment: CDR1 MRHNA and CDR2 SNTAGT. The germline V and J ends were trimmed by 5 bases and 1 base, with 8 bases remaining between them. The CDR3 totals 14 residues. The CDR3 here is CASSRQENTGELFF. Here the CDR3 DNA reads TGTGCCAGCAGTCGACAGGAGAACACCGGGGAGCTGTTTTTT.

The rearrangement links TRBV6-2 or TRBV6-3 to TRBJ1-1; no clear D gene. Germline CDR1 MNHEY, CDR2 SVGEGT. This CDR3 is 16 amino acids long. Trimming stripped 4 bases from V and 7 bases from J, with 22 bases between. The CDR3 loop is CASSWGDTRMIDEAFF. Here the CDR3 DNA reads TGTGCCAGCAGTTGGGGAGACACGAGGATGATTGATGAAGCTTTCTTT.

The chain uses TRBV28 and TRBJ1-4; tentatively, D is TRBD1 (5 bases). Germline CDR1 is MDHEN and CDR2 is SYDVKM. The V end was cut by 8 bases, the J end by 8 bases, with 15 bases between. The CDR3 spans 13 residues. The CDR3 coding sequence is TGTGCCAGCGACGGGGGATTTAGGGAAAAACTGTTTTTT. This codes for CASDGGFREKLFF.